Listed below are T cell receptor beta chains from one sample, sequenced in a study of response to subunit inactivated influenza vaccine. MiXCR, applied by TCRdb to the RT-PCR reads, yields one record per CDR3 protein. The table has 490,000 or so distinct CDR3 sequences, around 8% seen once. Sequencing used PBMCs from blood, obtained approximately 25 months after vaccination. The source of these receptors is a man between 50 and 69 years old who received an inactivated influenza vaccine. Both conserved end residues are part of each CDR3. D genes are given only for firm matches. The listing skips clone size in some rows; elsewhere it reads once, few, many or a size class.

j_call	v_call	d_call	clone_size	cdr3_nt	cdr3_aa
TRBJ1-1	TRBV15	NA	few	TGTGCCACCGGGGGAGACACTCTCACTGAAGCTTTCTTT	CATGGDTLTEAFF
TRBJ2-1	TRBV7-6	TRBD2	NA	TGTGCCAGCAGGAAAGCGGGGAGAGACAATGAGCAGTTCTTC	CASRKAGRDNEQFF
TRBJ2-1	TRBV6-2/TRBV6-3	NA	many	TGTGCCAGCGCAAATCCAAACTACAATGAGCAGTTCTTC	CASANPNYNEQFF
TRBJ2-6	TRBV28	NA	NA	TGTGCCAGCAGAACTCCCGCCTCTGGGGCCAACGTCCTGACTTTC	CASRTPASGANVLTF
TRBJ2-2	TRBV4-3	NA	few	TGCGCCAGCAGCCCAGACGTGGCGGCCACCGGGGAGCTGTTTTTT	CASSPDVAATGELFF
TRBJ1-6	TRBV2	NA	few	TGTGCCAGCAGCCCCGCGGCCGGCGGAAATTCACCCCTCCACTTT	CASSPAAGGNSPLHF
TRBJ2-7	TRBV10-3	TRBD2	NA	TGTGCCACTAGTAGCGGGGGAGGGCGCTACGAGCAGTACTTC	CATSSGGGRYEQYF
TRBJ2-7	TRBV7-8	NA	NA	TGTGCCAGCAGCTCGCAACTAGTTTCGGCTGACGAGCAGTACTTC	CASSSQLVSADEQYF
TRBJ1-1	TRBV4-3	NA	many	TGCGCCAGCAGCCAAGAGGCCAGGGCGACTGAAGCTTTCTTT	CASSQEARATEAFF
TRBJ2-1	TRBV7-6	TRBD2	few	TGTGCCAGCAGCTTTAGCGGGAGGGGTTTCGAACAGTTCTTC	CASSFSGRGFEQFF
TRBJ2-7	TRBV11-2	NA	many	TGTGCCAGCAGGTTACTCAGCTCCTACGAGCAGTACTTC	CASRLLSSYEQYF
TRBJ2-3	TRBV10-2	TRBD2	few	TGCGCCAGCAGTGCCTCCAAAGGGACTAGCGGGGGGGATACGCAGTATTTT	CASSASKGTSGGDTQYF
TRBJ2-2	TRBV14	NA	NA	TGTGCCAGCAGCCAATCGGGGCGGGTCACCGGGGAGCTGTTTTTT	CASSQSGRVTGELFF
TRBJ1-5	TRBV2	TRBD1	NA	TGTGCCAGCACGGGACAGGCTAATCAGCCCCAGCATTTT	CASTGQANQPQHF
TRBJ2-7	TRBV7-9	TRBD2	few	TGTGCCAGCAGCTTCCCCTACGAGGGAGGGTATGAGCAGTACTTC	CASSFPYEGGYEQYF
TRBJ1-5	TRBV12-3/TRBV12-4	NA	few	TGTGCCAGCAGTTTTGATCCCCCGGGGTATAGCAATCAGCCCCAGCATTTT	CASSFDPPGYSNQPQHF
TRBJ2-3	TRBV7-8	TRBD2	few	TGTGCCAGCAGCTCCGACACCGGGACTATAGGCTCAGATACGCAGTATTTT	CASSSDTGTIGSDTQYF
TRBJ2-3	TRBV10-1	TRBD2	many	TGCGCCAGCAGTGAGTCTGGACTAGCGTCCACAGATACGCAGTATTTT	CASSESGLASTDTQYF
TRBJ1-2	TRBV4-3	NA	NA	TGCGCCAGCAGCCCCCCGGGACCGCTATACTATGGCTACACCTTC	CASSPPGPLYYGYTF
TRBJ2-7	TRBV7-9	TRBD2	NA	TGTGCCAGCAGCAAGCTAGCGGGAGCAATCGGCGAGCAGTACTTC	CASSKLAGAIGEQYF
TRBJ1-1	TRBV12-3/TRBV12-4	NA	NA	TGTGCCAGCAGTTTGACCCCGGAGAACACTGAAGCTTTCTTT	CASSLTPENTEAFF
TRBJ1-1	TRBV7-2	NA	many	TGTGCCAGCAGCACCCTCCAGGCAAAGGGCACTGAAGCTTTCTTT	CASSTLQAKGTEAFF
TRBJ2-5	TRBV7-2	NA	NA	TGTGCCAGCAGCTTAGGGGGACTCGGAGAGACCCAGTACTTC	CASSLGGLGETQYF
TRBJ1-6	TRBV11-2	NA	NA	TGTGCCAGCAGCCCCCGGACAGCCGCCTCCAATTCACCCCTCCACTTT	CASSPRTAASNSPLHF
TRBJ1-1	TRBV6-2/TRBV6-3	TRBD1	few	TGTGCCAGCAGTTACCCTGTGCTCCTCACAGGGGGCACTGAAGCTTTCTTT	CASSYPVLLTGGTEAFF
TRBJ1-2	TRBV4-1	NA	NA	TGCGCCAGCAGCCAGTTGACAGTGACTAACTATGGCTACACCTTC	CASSQLTVTNYGYTF
TRBJ2-3	TRBV5-1	NA	NA	TGCGCCAGCAGGGTGTCAGATACGCAGTATTTT	CASRVSDTQYF
TRBJ2-1	TRBV12-3/TRBV12-4	NA	NA	TGTGCCAGCAGCCCCCGCGGCGCCCCTTCCTACAATGAGCAGTTCTTC	CASSPRGAPSYNEQFF
TRBJ2-7	TRBV2	NA	NA	TGTGCCAGCAGTCCCCCCCGGCGCCAGTTCTACGAGCAGTACTTC	CASSPPRRQFYEQYF
TRBJ1-4	TRBV6-1	TRBD1	many	TGTGCCAGCAATCAGGGGGTAGGCGAAAAACTGTTTTTT	CASNQGVGEKLFF
TRBJ2-1	TRBV7-9	NA	few	TGTGCCAGCAGCTCCCGGGAGCATGAGCAGTTCTTC	CASSSREHEQFF
TRBJ2-2	TRBV11-3	NA	few	TGTGCCAGCAGCTCTAGCATCGCCGGGGAGCTGTTTTTT	CASSSSIAGELFF